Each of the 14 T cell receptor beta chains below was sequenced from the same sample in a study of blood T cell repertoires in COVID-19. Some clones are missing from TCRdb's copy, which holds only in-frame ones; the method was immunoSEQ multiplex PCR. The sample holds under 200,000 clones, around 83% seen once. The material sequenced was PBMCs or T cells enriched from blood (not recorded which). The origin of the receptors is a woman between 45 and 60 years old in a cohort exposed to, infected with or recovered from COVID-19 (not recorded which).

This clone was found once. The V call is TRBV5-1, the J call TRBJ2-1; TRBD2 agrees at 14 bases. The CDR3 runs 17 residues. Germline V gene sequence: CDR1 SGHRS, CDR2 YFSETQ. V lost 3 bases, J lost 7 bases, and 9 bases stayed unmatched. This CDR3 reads CASSSSGLAGGQNEQFF. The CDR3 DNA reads TGCGCCAGCAGCTCTAGCGGACTAGCGGGGGGACAAAATGAGCAGTTCTTC.

CDR3 protein: CASSLESSQVGSYNEQFF. In nucleotides, the CDR3 is TGTGCCAGCAGCTTAGAGAGCTCTCAGGTTGGGTCCTACAATGAGCAGTTCTTC. V usage is TRBV7-2 and J usage is TRBJ2-1; D is uncertain. The CDR3 totals 18 residues. Trimming left V 1 base short and J 1 base short, with 17 bases between. Germline V gene sequence: CDR1 SGHTA, CDR2 FQGNSA.

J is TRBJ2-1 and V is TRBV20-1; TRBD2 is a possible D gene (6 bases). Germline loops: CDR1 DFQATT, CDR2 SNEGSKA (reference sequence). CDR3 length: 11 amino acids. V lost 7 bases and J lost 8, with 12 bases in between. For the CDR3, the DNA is TGCAGTGTTCGCGGGGTCTATGAGCAGTTCTTC. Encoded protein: CSVRGVYEQFF.

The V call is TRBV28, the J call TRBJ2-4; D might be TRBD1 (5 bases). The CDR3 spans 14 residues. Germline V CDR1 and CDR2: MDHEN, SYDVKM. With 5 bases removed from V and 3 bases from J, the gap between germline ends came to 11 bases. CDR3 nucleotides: TGTGCCAGCAGTGCGGACATAGGCAAAAACATTCAGTACTTC. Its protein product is CASSADIGKNIQYF.

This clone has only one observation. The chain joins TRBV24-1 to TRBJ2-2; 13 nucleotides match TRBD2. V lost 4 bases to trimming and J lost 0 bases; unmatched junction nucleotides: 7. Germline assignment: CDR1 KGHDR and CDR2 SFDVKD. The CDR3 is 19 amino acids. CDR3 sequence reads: CATSDPPGLAGTNTGELFF. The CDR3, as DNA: TGTGCCACCAGTGACCCCCCGGGACTAGCGGGGACGAACACCGGGGAGCTGTTTTTT.

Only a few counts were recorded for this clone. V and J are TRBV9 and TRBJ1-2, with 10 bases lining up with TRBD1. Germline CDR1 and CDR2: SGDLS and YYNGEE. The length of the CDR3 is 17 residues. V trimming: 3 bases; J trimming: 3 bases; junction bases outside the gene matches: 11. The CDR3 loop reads CASSARDRGYEDYGYTF. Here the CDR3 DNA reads TGTGCCAGCAGCGCCCGGGACAGGGGTTATGAGGACTATGGCTACACCTTC.

Written as DNA, the CDR3 is TGTGCCAGCAGCGTAGGGAGCGGGAGCTCGAATGAGCAGTTCTTC. Its protein product is CASSVGSGSSNEQFF. The rearrangement links TRBV9 to TRBJ2-1; 8 nucleotides match TRBD2. V was pared by 0 bases and J by 7 bases, with 6 bases of the junction left unmatched. The CDR3 length is 15 residues. Germline V gene lookup returns CDR1 SGDLS and CDR2 YYNGEE.

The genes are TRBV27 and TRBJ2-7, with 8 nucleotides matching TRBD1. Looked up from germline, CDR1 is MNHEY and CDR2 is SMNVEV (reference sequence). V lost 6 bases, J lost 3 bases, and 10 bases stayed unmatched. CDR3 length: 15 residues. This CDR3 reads CASRKMGQAIYEQYF. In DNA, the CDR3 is TGTGCCAGCAGGAAAATGGGACAGGCTATCTACGAGCAGTACTTC.

This CDR3 reads CASSLQLAVSSYNEQFF. DNA for the CDR3: TGCGCCAGCAGCTTGCAACTAGCGGTGAGCTCCTACAATGAGCAGTTCTTC. The gene calls are TRBV5-1 and TRBJ2-1; TRBD2 matches at 8 bases. V was pared by 1 base and J by 0 bases, with 6 bases of the junction left unmatched. Germline values: CDR1 SGHRS, CDR2 YFSETQ. The CDR3 extends over 17 amino acids.

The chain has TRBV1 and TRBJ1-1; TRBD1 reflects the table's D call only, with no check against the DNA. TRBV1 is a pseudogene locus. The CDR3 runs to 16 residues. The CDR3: CTSSQNGQGAITEAFF. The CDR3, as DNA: TGCACCAGCAGCCAAAACGGACAGGGGGCGATCACTGAAGCTTTCTTT.

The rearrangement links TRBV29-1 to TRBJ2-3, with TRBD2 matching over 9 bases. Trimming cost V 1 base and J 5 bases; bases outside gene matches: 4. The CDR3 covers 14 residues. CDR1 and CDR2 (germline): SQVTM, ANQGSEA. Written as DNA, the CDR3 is TGCAGCGTTGAAGGGCGGGGGGGCCAAGATACGCAGTATTTT. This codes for CSVEGRGGQDTQYF.

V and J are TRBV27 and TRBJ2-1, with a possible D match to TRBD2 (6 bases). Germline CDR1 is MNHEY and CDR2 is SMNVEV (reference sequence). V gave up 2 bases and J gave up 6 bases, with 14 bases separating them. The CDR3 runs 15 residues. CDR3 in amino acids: CASSLGRGAVNEQFF. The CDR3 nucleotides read TGTGCCAGCAGTTTAGGGCGCGGGGCGGTCAATGAGCAGTTCTTC.

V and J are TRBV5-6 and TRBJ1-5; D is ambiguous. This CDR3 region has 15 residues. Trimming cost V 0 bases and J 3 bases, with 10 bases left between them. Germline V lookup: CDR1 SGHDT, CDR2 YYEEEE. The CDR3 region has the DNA TGTGCCAGCAGCTTGGCCGGAGGGTACAATCAGCCCCAGCATTTT. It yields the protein CASSLAGGYNQPQHF.

The CDR3 DNA follows: TGTGCCAGCAGCGTAGATGCTAGCGGGAGGTCCATAACCTACGAGCAGTACTTC. As protein: CASSVDASGRSITYEQYF. The chain recombines TRBV9 with TRBJ2-7, with 11 positions matching TRBD2. This CDR3 has 18 amino acids. Trimming cost V 0 bases and J 2 bases; bases outside gene matches: 10. Looked up from germline, CDR1 is SGDLS and CDR2 is YYNGEE.